This T cell receptor beta chain was documented in a study of beta chain features in type 1 diabetes (dated by TCRdb to between 2017 and 2018). A note on the overall study: Mean age, gender distribution, total cell number and subset yield did not differ between patients and healthy donors. Naive and central memory subsets were obtained from all 30 or so donors, but regulatory and stem cell-like memory subsets were isolated from only 8 patients and about 8 healthy donors. In the study, recently diagnosed type 1 diabetes patients and matched healthy donors were compared on the TCRB repertoires of their sorted circulating CD4+ T cell subsets. A total of over 95,000,000 sorted cells were examined across all samples, and RNA yield correlated strongly with the number of cells per subset. Broader findings and caveats from the paper: Shorter templates might be favored by PCR, yet because patient and control samples were amplified and corrected together, any such skew would affect both groups equally. At VDJ recombination sites, type 1 diabetes patients had fewer insertions and more deleted nucleotides, which implies abnormalities in thymic rearrangement. Because small numbers of individuals were included in the HLA sub-analyses, any influence of HLA type on TCRB rearrangement was left unresolved. Naive, central memory and regulatory TCRB repertoires appeared to be more alike among patients than among healthy donors. Sequencing cDNA rather than genomic DNA could over-represent highly expressing activated cells, although activation and CD3 levels did not differ between groups. Type 1 diabetes patients showed a moderate but significant shortening of TCRB CDR3 length in all four CD4+ subsets.

Including cysteine and phenylalanine, the CDR3 has 13 amino acids. CDR3 DNA only is kept here, 39 bases in frame from base 1. Per the germline V gene, SQVTM is the CDR1 and ANQGSEA is the CDR2. Trimming costs V 7 bases and J 11 bases, and their ends lie 21 bases apart. This clone was detected a few times. Its antigen is unknown. Base qualities were left out, and no much larger clone turns up one base away. Each donor gave one peripheral blood draw, averaging roughly 0.11 L, which was collected into heparinised tubes. A BD FACSAria II and a panel including CD45RO, CCR7, CD25, CD127, CD95 and CD27 were used to sort naive, central memory, regulatory and stem cell-like memory CD4+ T cells. A purity above 95% was achieved for all sorted populations. PBMCs were isolated right away by Lymphoprep density gradient centrifugation and were stained directly, without culture. To minimize batch effects, samples were stained and sorted in pairs, one healthy donor with one patient per experiment.

The entire isolated RNA was reverse transcribed using the High Capacity cDNA Reverse Transcription Kit, and thus expressed TCRB transcripts were sequenced. Deep immunoSEQ sequencing was applied to naive, central memory and regulatory T cell samples, giving an average of around 3.8 million total reads per sample. Sorted cells were lysed in RLT buffer, and RNA was extracted using DNase-treated RNeasy Micro or Mini kits according to cell number. Each cell subset was processed on its own to prevent cross-contamination, while patient and healthy donor samples were processed together. Using the immunoSEQ multiplex PCR, TCRB sequences were amplified from cDNA into 87-bp fragments spanning the CDR3 region. Sequencing of the amplicons was done on the Illumina HiSeq platform. Concerning the study's data processing: PCR bias was computationally corrected using synthetic template baselines, reads within Hamming distance 2 were collapsed, and singletons that could not be merged were discarded. Reads were aligned against IMGT so that V, D and J genes, CDR3 length and insertions or deletions at six rearrangement sites could be assigned. Within each subset, clonotype counts were normalized to sorted cell number, and only after that were true diversity and Gini coefficients computed with the tcR R package. Repertoire sharing was quantified using the overlap coefficient calculated on TCRB nucleotide sequences. Out-of-frame TCRB sequences from naive cells were analyzed as a proxy for the pre-selection repertoire. Not all clones reach the TCRdb copy of this immuneACCESS table, which keeps in-frame sequences only. Checked studies attribute under half of the gap to unresolved V genes and leave the rest unexplained. That table is the source of V, J and clone size, and D and trimming were worked out from the DNA. This sample comprises under 450,000 clones, roughly 13% of them detected only once. The ten largest clonotypes hold roughly 0.035% of the sample.

The sequenced sample consisted of naive CD4+ T cells from blood. Explained via the paper, the cell subset or site label denotes: true naive CD4+ T cells. Recombination joined TRBV29-1 with TRBJ2-1, with the D gene uncertain. The sequence was collected from a man aged 25 to 40 in good health. CDR3 sequence: CSARTGGLGQQFF. The bases are TGCAGCGCCAGGACGGGTGGGCTTGGCCAGCAGTTCTTC.